This T cell receptor beta chain was found in a study of cytomegalovirus exposure and HLA in healthy donors. The wider study: An early data release held about 85 million unique TCRs from HLA-typed donors. Overall study findings and caveats: High specificity and sensitivity for cytomegalovirus status were reported for the classifier. CMV serostatus was the only immune exposure information that was available.

PCR involved 60 Vbeta and 13 Jbeta primers. Profiled with immunoSEQ multiplex PCR; TCRdb holds only in-frame clones, not every one. The table records around 140,000 clones, 77% of them present only once. Regarding this clone: Its specificity is not known.

The germline gives CDR1 SQVTM, CDR2 ANQGSEA. The CDR3 has 12 amino acids. Trimming left V 7 bases short and J 7 bases short, with 17 bases between. Sample: PBMCs. This clonotype originated in a woman aged 40 to 55 in good health and CMV-seronegative. J is TRBJ2-7 and V is TRBV29-1, with D possibly TRBD1 on 7 matching bases. Written as DNA, the CDR3 is TGCAGCGGAACAGGGGCCCGGGGGGAGCAGTACTTC. Its translation: CSGTGARGEQYF.